A single T cell receptor (beta chain) is shown here with its context. No antigen is known for it. Profiling relied on immunoSEQ multiplex PCR, and the TCRdb table lists in-frame clones only, not all of them. The data show 150,000 to 160,000 clones, with 90% seen just once and 1.5% to 2% held by the top ten. These data originate in a study of T cell responses to AZD1222 COVID-19 vaccine. Whole-study results and caveats: In the spike-specific TCR repertoire, nearly half reportedly target unmutated variant regions. The breadth and depth of Spike-specific TCRs increased once two AZD1222 doses had been given. Females outnumbered males among donors, who were mostly white British; clonal diversity was possibly underestimated.

With 5 bases removed from V and 5 bases from J, the gap between germline ends came to 18 bases. The CDR3 spans 15 residues. Germline-derived CDR1 and CDR2 are SGDLS and YYNGEE. The material sequenced was peripheral blood, taken on day 0 of AZD1222 vaccination. The chain is built from TRBV9 and TRBJ2-3; no reliable D call. This receptor was taken from an adult in good health. The CDR3 protein is CASSKNGRQQDTQYF. The CDR3 DNA is TGTGCCAGCAGTAAGAATGGGCGTCAGCAAGATACGCAGTATTTT.